The next 18 T cell receptor beta chains were all read from a single sample in a study of cytomegalovirus exposure and HLA in healthy donors. PCR involved 60 Vbeta and 13 Jbeta primers. Clones were sequenced by immunoSEQ multiplex PCR, and TCRdb holds only the in-frame ones, with some missing. The sample yields 100,000 or so clones, about 70% seen once. Sequencing input: PBMCs. These receptors all come from a human donor in good health.

The chain employs TRBV19 and TRBJ2-6, with TRBD2 identical over 10 bases. Trimming cost V 4 bases and J 1 base; bases outside gene matches: 4. There are 17 residues in the CDR3. The germline gives CDR1 LNHDA, CDR2 SQIVND (reference sequence). The CDR3 here is CASSSPGLASGANVLTF. In DNA, the CDR3 is TGTGCCAGTAGTAGCCCGGGACTAGCGTCTGGGGCCAACGTCCTGACTTTC.

This clone was seen only once. The chain combines TRBV19 with TRBJ1-5, with 11 bases aligning to TRBD1. Germline values: CDR1 LNHDA, CDR2 SQIVND (reference sequence). After removal of 8 bases from V and 4 bases from J, the junction contained 1 base not matched to a gene. The CDR3 length is 13 residues. CDR3 sequence (DNA): TGTGCCAGTGGGACAGGGGGGAATCAGCCCCAGCATTTT. Translation gives CASGTGGNQPQHF.

This clone has only a few counts. CDR3 region: CASSRSSSYNEQFF. The CDR3 nucleotides read TGCGCCAGCAGCCGTAGTAGCTCCTACAATGAGCAGTTCTTC. The chain is built from TRBV4-3 and TRBJ2-1, with D hard to call. The CDR3 runs to 14 residues. Germline V gene sequence: CDR1 LGHNA, CDR2 YSLEER. V was cut by 4 bases and J by 0 bases, with 7 bases left in between.

The V gene is TRBV21-1, the J gene TRBJ1-6. TRBV21-1 is marked as a pseudogene. The CDR3 is made up of 15 amino acids. This CDR3 is CASRARKNLNSPLHF. The DNA of the CDR3 is TGTGCCAGCCGCGCTAGAAAGAACCTTAATTCACCCCTCCACTTT.

The chain uses TRBV13 and TRBJ2-7; the match to TRBD2 covers 16 bases. This CDR3 contains 20 residues. V lost 0 bases to trimming and J lost 7 bases; unmatched junction nucleotides: 15. Per germline, CDR1 PRHDT and CDR2 FYEKMQ (reference sequence). The chain's CDR3 is CASSLGEPGLAGGPSEEQYF. The DNA of the CDR3 is TGTGCCAGCAGCTTAGGGGAGCCGGGACTAGCGGGAGGGCCCTCAGAAGAGCAGTACTTC.

This clone was counted once. The V gene is TRBV10-2, the J gene TRBJ1-1; 9 bases are shared with TRBD1. CDR1 is WSHSY, CDR2 SAAADI, per germline. The ends lost 5 bases at V and 1 base at J; junction bases unmatched: 11. CDR3 length: 17 residues. In DNA, the CDR3 is TGCGCCAGCAGTAAGTTTGGGACAGGGCGAGGGAACACTGAAGCTTTCTTT. This translates into CASSKFGTGRGNTEAFF.

The chain joins TRBV5-1 to TRBJ1-2; D possibly corresponds to TRBD1 (6 bases). Germline V gives CDR1 SGHRS, CDR2 YFSETQ. The CDR3 is made up of 16 amino acids. Trimming took 0 bases from V and 4 from J, leaving 16 bases between them. The DNA for the CDR3 is TGCGCCAGCAGCTTGGACTCAGGGGCAGGCAGCTATGGCTACACCTTC. As protein: CASSLDSGAGSYGYTF.

This rearrangement joins TRBV5-1 to TRBJ1-1; D gene uncertain. The length of the CDR3 is 14 residues. Germline loops: CDR1 SGHRS, CDR2 YFSETQ. Trimming took off 1 base at V and 3 bases at J, with 10 bases between the two ends. CDR3 in amino acids: CASSLRIGDTEAFF. CDR3 nucleotide sequence: TGCGCCAGCAGCTTGCGGATTGGAGACACTGAAGCTTTCTTT. Full variable domain (outside the CDR3, taken from reference TRBV5-1 and TRBJ1-1): KAGVTQTPRYLIKTRGQQVTLSCSPISGHRSVSWYQQTPGQGLQFLFEYFSETQRNKGNFPGRFSGRQFSNSRSEMNVSTLELGDSALYLCASSLRIGDTEAFFGQGTRLTVV.

This sequence joins TRBV29-1 and TRBJ2-7; D gene unclear. CDR1 is SQVTM, CDR2 ANQGSEA, per germline. The CDR3 spans 11 residues. Trimming left V 7 bases short and J 6 bases short, with 13 bases between. The CDR3 DNA reads as TGCAGCGCAACGACTCCGGGCGAGCAGTACTTC. It encodes CSATTPGEQYF.

The chain couples TRBV27 to TRBJ2-3; no firm D call. CDR3 length: 16 residues. Trimming left V 2 bases short and J 1 base short, with 13 bases between. The V gene's germline CDR1 is MNHEY and CDR2 SMNVEV (reference sequence). The CDR3 sequence is CASSLGRSLGTDTQYF. In nucleotides, the CDR3 is TGTGCCAGCAGTTTAGGTCGGAGCCTAGGCACAGATACGCAGTATTTT.

This clone was observed once. The chain employs TRBV6-5 and TRBJ1-2; the D gene is possibly TRBD1 (6 bases). V was cut by 6 bases and J by 5 bases, with 13 bases left in between. The CDR3 consists of 13 residues. CDR1 and CDR2 from the germline V gene are MNHEY and SVGAGI. The CDR3 sequence is CASRDTGTYGYTF. CDR3 DNA: TGTGCCAGCAGGGATACAGGGACATATGGCTACACCTTC.

This clone was detected once. This CDR3 reads CASSFSGAKTEAFF. CDR3 DNA: TGTGCCAGCAGCTTTTCAGGGGCGAAGACTGAAGCTTTCTTT. The rearrangement uses TRBV7-9 and TRBJ1-1; a possible D gene is TRBD1 (6 bases). Deletions cut 3 bases from V and 5 bases from J, with 13 bases between. This CDR3 is built from 14 residues. CDR1 is SEHNR, CDR2 FQNEAQ, per germline (reference sequence).

The table lists this clone with a few counts. The chain has TRBV30 and TRBJ2-3; D is perhaps TRBD1 (5 bases). The ends were cut back, 1 base at V and 4 bases at J, with 9 bases in the middle. Germline V gene data show CDR1 as GTSNPN and CDR2 as SVGIG (reference sequence). The CDR3 totals 13 residues. The DNA of the CDR3 is TGTGCCTGGAGTGACAGGCGCCCAGATACGCAGTATTTT. Translation gives CAWSDRRPDTQYF.

This sequence joins TRBV5-6 and TRBJ1-2; no firm D call. The CDR3 is 15 residues long. The V end was cut by 6 bases, the J end by 0 bases, with 15 bases between. Per the germline V gene, CDR1 is SGHDT and CDR2 is YYEEEE. This chain's CDR3 is CASTLTGFANYGYTF. CDR3 nucleotide sequence: TGTGCCAGCACCCTAACCGGGTTCGCTAACTATGGCTACACCTTC.

The V gene is TRBV5-1, the J gene TRBJ2-7; D is possibly TRBD2 (6 bases). The CDR3 spans 14 residues. Trimming pared 0 bases from V and 5 bases from J, leaving 12 bases between. Germline CDR1 is SGHRS and CDR2 is YFSETQ. CDR3 residues: CASSLGTMRHEQYF. CDR3 nucleotide sequence: TGCGCCAGCAGCTTGGGGACTATGAGACACGAGCAGTACTTC.

This clone was seen more than once but under ten times. The rearrangement links TRBV5-6 to TRBJ1-1, with 10 nucleotides matching TRBD1. The CDR3 length is 14 residues. Germline trimming cut 2 bases from V and 7 bases from J; bases unmatched to any gene: 5. Germline V CDR1 and CDR2: SGHDT, YYEEEE. CDR3 in amino acids: CASSFPGTGDEAFF. As DNA, the CDR3 is TGTGCCAGCAGCTTTCCCGGGACAGGGGATGAAGCTTTCTTT.

The chain is built from TRBV5-1 and TRBJ2-5, with 11 bases aligning to TRBD1. This CDR3 region has 15 residues. Looked up from germline, CDR1 is SGHRS and CDR2 is YFSETQ. The ends lost 7 bases at V and 5 bases at J; junction bases unmatched: 10. As DNA, the CDR3 is TGCGCCAGCCGACCGGGACAGGGGGGGGAGGAGACCCAGTACTTC. It yields the protein CASRPGQGGEETQYF.

This clone showed up just a few times. The V and J genes are TRBV4-1 and TRBJ2-3, with D maybe TRBD2 (6 bases). The V end lost 3 bases, the J end lost 4 bases, and 17 bases lay between the germline ends. From germline, CDR1 is MGHRA and CDR2 YSYEKL. CDR3 size: 16 residues. CDR3 in amino acids: CASSHPGWRGADTQYF. The DNA of the CDR3 is TGCGCCAGCAGCCATCCCGGGTGGCGGGGCGCAGATACGCAGTATTTT.